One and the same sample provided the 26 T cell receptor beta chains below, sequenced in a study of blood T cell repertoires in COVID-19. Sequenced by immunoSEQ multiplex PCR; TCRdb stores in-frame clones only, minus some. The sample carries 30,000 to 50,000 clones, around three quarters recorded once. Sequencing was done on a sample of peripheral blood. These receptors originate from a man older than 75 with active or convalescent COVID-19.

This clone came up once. The chain's CDR3 is CASSSGEGQPQHF. For the CDR3, the DNA is TGCGCCAGTTCTAGCGGCGAGGGTCAGCCCCAGCATTTT. The V and J genes are TRBV10-2 and TRBJ1-5, with D uncertain. V lost 9 bases and J lost 6, with 15 bases in between. This CDR3 contains 13 residues. Germline-derived CDR1 and CDR2 are WSHSY and SAAADI.

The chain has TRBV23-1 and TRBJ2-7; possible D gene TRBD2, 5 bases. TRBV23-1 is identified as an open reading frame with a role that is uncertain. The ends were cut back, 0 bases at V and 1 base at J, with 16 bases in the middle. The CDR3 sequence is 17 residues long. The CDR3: CASSQSILARGSYEQYF. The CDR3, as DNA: TGCGCCAGCAGTCAATCAATCCTAGCCCGAGGATCCTACGAGCAGTACTTC.

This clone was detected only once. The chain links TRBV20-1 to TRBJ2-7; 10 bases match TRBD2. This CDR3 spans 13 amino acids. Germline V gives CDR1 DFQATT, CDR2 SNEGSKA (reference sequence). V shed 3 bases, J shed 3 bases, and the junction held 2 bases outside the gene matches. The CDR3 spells CSASSGGFYEQYF. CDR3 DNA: TGCAGTGCTAGTAGCGGGGGGTTCTACGAGCAGTACTTC.

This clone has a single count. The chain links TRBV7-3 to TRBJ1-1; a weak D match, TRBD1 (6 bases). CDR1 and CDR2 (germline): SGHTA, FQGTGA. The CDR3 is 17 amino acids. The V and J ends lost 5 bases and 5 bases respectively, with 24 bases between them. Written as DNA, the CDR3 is TGTGCCAGCAGCCAGGCCCCGGACAGACCTTCGGGGACTGAAGCTTTCTTT. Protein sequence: CASSQAPDRPSGTEAFF.

The CDR3 DNA sequence: TGTGCCAGCAGTGCTAGCGCCTCCCCCGGGGAGCTGTTTTTT. This codes for CASSASASPGELFF. V usage is TRBV27 and J usage is TRBJ2-2; a possible D gene is TRBD2 (6 bases). V was cut by 5 bases and J by 6 bases, with 13 bases left in between. Germline-derived CDR1 and CDR2 are MNHEY and SMNVEV (reference sequence). The CDR3 has 14 residues.

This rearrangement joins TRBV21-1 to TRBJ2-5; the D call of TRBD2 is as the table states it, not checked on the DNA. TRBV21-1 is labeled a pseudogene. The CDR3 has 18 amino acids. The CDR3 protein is CASSTRNPLAGAQETQYF. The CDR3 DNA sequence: TGTGCCAGCAGCACCCGCAACCCGCTAGCGGGGGCACAAGAGACCCAGTACTTC.

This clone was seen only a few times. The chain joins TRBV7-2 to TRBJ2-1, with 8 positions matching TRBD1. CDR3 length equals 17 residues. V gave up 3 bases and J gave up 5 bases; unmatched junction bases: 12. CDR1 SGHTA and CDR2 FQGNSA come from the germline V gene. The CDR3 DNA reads TGTGCCAGCAGCTTTCGCCCCCCCGGACAGGGCAACAATGAGCAGTTCTTC. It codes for CASSFRPPGQGNNEQFF.

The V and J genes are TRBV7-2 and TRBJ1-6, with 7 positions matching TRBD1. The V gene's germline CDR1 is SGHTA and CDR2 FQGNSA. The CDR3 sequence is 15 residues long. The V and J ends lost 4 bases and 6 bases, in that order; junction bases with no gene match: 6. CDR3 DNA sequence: TGTGCCAGCAGCTCGAGCTGGGACAGTAATTCACCCCTCCACTTT. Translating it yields CASSSSWDSNSPLHF. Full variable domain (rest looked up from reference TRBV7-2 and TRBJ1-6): GAGVSQSPSNKVTEKGKDVELRCDPISGHTALYWYRQSLGQGLEFLIYFQGNSAPDKSGLPSDRFSAERTGGSVSTLTIQRTQQEDSAVYLCASSSSWDSNSPLHFGNGTRLTVT.

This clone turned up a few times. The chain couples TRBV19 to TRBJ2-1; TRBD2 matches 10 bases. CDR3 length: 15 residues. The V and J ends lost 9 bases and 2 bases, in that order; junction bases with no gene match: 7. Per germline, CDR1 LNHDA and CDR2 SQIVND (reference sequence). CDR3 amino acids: CASRGLAEAYNEQFF. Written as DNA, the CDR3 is TGTGCCAGCAGAGGACTAGCGGAGGCCTACAATGAGCAGTTCTTC.

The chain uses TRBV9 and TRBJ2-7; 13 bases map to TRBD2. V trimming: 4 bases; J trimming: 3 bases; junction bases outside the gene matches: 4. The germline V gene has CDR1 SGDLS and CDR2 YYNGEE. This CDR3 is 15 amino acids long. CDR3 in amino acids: CASSPRTSGGYEQYF. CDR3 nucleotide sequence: TGTGCCAGCAGCCCCAGGACTAGCGGGGGCTACGAGCAGTACTTC.

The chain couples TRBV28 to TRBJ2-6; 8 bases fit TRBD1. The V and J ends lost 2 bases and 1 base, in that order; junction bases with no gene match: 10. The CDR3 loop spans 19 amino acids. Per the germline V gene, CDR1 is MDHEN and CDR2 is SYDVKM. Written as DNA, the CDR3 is TGTGCCAGCAGTTTACTTCCGGGACAGGACCCATCTGGGGCCAACGTCCTGACTTTC. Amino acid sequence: CASSLLPGQDPSGANVLTF. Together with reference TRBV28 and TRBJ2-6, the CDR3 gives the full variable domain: DVKVTQSSRYLVKRTGEKVFLECVQDMDHENMFWYRQDPGLGLRLIYFSYDVKMKEKGDIPEGYSVSREKKERFSLILESASTNQTSMYLCASSLLPGQDPSGANVLTFGAGSRLTVL.

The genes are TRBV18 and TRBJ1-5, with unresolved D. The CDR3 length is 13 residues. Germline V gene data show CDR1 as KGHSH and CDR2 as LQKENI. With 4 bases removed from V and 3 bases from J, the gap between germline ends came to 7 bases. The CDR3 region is CASSRAVNQPQHF. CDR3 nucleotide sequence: TGTGCCAGCTCACGGGCCGTCAATCAGCCCCAGCATTTT. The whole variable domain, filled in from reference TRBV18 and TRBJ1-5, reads NAGVMQNPRHLVRRRGQEARLRCSPMKGHSHVYWYRQLPEEGLKFMVYLQKENIIDESGMPKERFSAEFPKEGPSILRIQQVVRGDSAAYFCASSRAVNQPQHFGDGTRLSIL.

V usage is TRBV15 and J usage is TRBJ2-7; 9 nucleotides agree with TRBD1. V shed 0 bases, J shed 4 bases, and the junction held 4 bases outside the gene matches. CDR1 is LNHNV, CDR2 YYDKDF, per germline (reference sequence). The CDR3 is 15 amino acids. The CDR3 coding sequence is TGTGCCACCAGCAGAGATTACGGACAGGGGTACGAGCAGTACTTC. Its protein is CATSRDYGQGYEQYF.

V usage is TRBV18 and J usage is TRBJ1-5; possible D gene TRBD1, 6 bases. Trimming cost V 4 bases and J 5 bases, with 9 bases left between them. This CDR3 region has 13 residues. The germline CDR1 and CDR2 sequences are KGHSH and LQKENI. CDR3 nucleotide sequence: TGTGCCAGCTCACTAAACAGGGATCAGCCCCAGCATTTT. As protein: CASSLNRDQPQHF.

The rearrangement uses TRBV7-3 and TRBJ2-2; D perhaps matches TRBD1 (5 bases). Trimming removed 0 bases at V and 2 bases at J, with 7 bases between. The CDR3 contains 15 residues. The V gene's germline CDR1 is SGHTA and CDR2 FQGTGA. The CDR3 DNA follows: TGTGCCAGCAGCTTAACCAGGGTCAACACCGGGGAGCTGTTTTTT. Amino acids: CASSLTRVNTGELFF.

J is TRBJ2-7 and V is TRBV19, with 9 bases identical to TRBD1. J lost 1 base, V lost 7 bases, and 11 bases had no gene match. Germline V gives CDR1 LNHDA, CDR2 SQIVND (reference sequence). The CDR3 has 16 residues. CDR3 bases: TGTGCCAGTACCCCCCGGGCCGGGACAGGGTCCTACGAGCAGTACTTC. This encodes CASTPRAGTGSYEQYF.

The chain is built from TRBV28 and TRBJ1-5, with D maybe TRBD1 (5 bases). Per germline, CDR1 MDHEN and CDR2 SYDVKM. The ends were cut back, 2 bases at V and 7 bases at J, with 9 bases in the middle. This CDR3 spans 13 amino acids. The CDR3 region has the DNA TGTGCCAGCAGTTTAGGGGCGGGGCAGCCCCAGCATTTT. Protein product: CASSLGAGQPQHF.

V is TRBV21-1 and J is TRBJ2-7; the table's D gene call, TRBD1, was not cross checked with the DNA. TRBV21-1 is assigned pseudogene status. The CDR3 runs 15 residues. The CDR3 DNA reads TGTGCCAGCGAACGTCCTGGGGACAGGAGCTACGAGCAGTACTTC. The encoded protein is CASERPGDRSYEQYF.

The CDR3 DNA reads as TGTGCCAGCAGCCCAGGGGCCGGGGATCAGCCCCAGCATTTT. This codes for CASSPGAGDQPQHF. The rearrangement joins TRBV28 to TRBJ1-5; a weak D match, TRBD1 (6 bases). The CDR3 spans 14 residues. V lost 6 bases and J 5 bases, leaving 14 bases between the germline ends. The germline CDR1 and CDR2 sequences are MDHEN and SYDVKM.

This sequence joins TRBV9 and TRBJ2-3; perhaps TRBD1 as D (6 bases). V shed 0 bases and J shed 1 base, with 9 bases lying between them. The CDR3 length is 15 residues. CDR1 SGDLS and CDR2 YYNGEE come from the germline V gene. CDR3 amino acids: CASSVAQGGTDTQYF. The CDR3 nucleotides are TGTGCCAGCAGCGTAGCACAGGGAGGCACAGATACGCAGTATTTT.

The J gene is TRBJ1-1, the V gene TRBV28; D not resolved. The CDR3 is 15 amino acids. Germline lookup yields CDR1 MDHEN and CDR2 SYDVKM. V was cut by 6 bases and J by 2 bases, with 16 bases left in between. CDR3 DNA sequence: TGTGCCAGCAGGGAGGTGATGGGCCGAAACACTGAAGCTTTCTTT. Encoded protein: CASREVMGRNTEAFF. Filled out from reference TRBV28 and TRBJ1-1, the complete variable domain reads DVKVTQSSRYLVKRTGEKVFLECVQDMDHENMFWYRQDPGLGLRLIYFSYDVKMKEKGDIPEGYSVSREKKERFSLILESASTNQTSMYLCASREVMGRNTEAFFGQGTRLTVV.

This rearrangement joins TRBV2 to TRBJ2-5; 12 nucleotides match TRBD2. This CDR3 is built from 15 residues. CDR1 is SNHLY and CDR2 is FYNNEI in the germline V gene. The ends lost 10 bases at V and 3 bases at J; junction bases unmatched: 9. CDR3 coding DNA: TGTGCCACCTCCGGGACTAGCGGGTTTGAAGAGACCCAGTACTTC. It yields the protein CATSGTSGFEETQYF.

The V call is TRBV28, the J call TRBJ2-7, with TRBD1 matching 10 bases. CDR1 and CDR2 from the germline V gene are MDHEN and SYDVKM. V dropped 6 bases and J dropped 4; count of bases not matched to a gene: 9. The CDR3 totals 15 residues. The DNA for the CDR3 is TGTGCCAGCAGAAATCGACAGGGGGCGGGGTACGAGCAGTACTTC. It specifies CASRNRQGAGYEQYF.

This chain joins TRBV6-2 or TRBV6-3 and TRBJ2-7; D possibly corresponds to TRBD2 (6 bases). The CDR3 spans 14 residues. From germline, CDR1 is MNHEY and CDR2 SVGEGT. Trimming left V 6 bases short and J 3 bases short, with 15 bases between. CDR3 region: CASSSRRGSYEQYF. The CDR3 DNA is TGTGCCAGCAGCTCTCGGCGGGGCAGCTACGAGCAGTACTTC.

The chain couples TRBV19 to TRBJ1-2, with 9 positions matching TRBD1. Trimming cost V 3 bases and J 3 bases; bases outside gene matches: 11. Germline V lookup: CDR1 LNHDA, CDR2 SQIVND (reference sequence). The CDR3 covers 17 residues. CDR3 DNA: TGTGCCAGTAGTATCTCTTCACCGGGACAGGGACACTATGGCTACACCTTC. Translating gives CASSISSPGQGHYGYTF.

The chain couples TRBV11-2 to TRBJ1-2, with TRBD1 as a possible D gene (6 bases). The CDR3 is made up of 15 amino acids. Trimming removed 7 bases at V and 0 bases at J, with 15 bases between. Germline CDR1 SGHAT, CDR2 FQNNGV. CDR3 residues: CASTPGPGANYGYTF. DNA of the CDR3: TGTGCCAGCACCCCAGGGCCAGGGGCTAACTATGGCTACACCTTC.